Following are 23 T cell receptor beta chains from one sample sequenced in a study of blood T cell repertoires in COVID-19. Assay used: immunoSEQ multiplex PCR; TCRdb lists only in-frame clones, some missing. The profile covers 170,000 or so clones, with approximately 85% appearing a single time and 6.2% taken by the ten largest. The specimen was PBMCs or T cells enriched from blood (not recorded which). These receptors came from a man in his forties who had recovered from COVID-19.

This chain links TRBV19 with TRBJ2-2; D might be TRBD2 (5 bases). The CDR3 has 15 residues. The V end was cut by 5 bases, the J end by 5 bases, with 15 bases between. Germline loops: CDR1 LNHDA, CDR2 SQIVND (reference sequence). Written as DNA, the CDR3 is TGTGCCAGTAGTGTAGGACGGGGTGGGACCGGGGAGCTGTTTTTT. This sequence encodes CASSVGRGGTGELFF.

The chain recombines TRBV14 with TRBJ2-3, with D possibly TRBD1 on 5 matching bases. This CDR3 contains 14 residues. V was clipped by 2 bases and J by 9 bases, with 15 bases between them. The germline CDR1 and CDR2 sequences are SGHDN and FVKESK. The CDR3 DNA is TGTGCCAGCAGCCAATACCTACCAGGGTGGACGCAGTATTTT. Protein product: CASSQYLPGWTQYF.

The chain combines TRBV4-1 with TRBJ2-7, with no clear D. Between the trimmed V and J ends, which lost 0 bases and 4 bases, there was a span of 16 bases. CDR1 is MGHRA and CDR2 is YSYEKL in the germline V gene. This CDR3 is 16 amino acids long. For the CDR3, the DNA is TGCGCCAGCAGCCAAGAAACATCCGCCCGGAGTTACGAGCAGTACTTC. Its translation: CASSQETSARSYEQYF.

The CDR3 sequence: CASSPFRTGGPYGYTF. The CDR3 bases are TGTGCCAGCTCACCGTTCAGGACAGGAGGCCCCTATGGCTACACCTTC. The chain employs TRBV18 and TRBJ1-2, with TRBD1 matching over 7 bases. This CDR3 contains 16 residues. In germline, CDR1 is KGHSH, CDR2 LQKENI. J was trimmed by 4 bases and V by 3 bases; bases with no gene match: 11.

DNA of the CDR3: TGTGCCAGCAGCGTAGAAAAGCGTTCCACCAATGAGCAGTTCTTC. It is translated as CASSVEKRSTNEQFF. The rearrangement joins TRBV9 to TRBJ2-1; D unclear. Germline V CDR1 and CDR2: SGDLS, YYNGEE. This CDR3 spans 15 amino acids. Trimming removed 0 bases from V and 6 bases from J, with 13 bases in between. Full variable domain (rest looked up from reference TRBV9 and TRBJ2-1): DSGVTQTPKHLITATGQRVTLRCSPRSGDLSVYWYQQSLDQGLQFLIQYYNGEERAKGNILERFSAQQFPDLHSELNLSSLELGDSALYFCASSVEKRSTNEQFFGPGTRLTVL.

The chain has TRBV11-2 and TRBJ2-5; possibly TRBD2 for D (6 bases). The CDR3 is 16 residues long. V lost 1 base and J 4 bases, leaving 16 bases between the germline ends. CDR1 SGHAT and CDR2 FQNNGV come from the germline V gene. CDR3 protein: CASSLATAPGGETQYF. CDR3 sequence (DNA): TGTGCCAGCAGCTTAGCGACAGCTCCCGGGGGAGAGACCCAGTACTTC.

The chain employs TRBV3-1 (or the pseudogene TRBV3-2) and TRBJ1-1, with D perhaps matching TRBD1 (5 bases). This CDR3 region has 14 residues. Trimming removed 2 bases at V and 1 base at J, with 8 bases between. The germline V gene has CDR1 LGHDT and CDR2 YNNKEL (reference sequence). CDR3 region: CASSQRGPNTEAFF. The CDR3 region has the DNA TGTGCCAGCAGCCAAAGGGGCCCGAACACTGAAGCTTTCTTT.

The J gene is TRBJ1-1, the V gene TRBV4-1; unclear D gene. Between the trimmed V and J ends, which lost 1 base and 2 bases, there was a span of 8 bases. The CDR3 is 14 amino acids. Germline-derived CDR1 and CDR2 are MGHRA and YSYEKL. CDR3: CASSQGLVNTEAFF. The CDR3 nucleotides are TGCGCCAGCAGCCAAGGACTGGTTAACACTGAAGCTTTCTTT.

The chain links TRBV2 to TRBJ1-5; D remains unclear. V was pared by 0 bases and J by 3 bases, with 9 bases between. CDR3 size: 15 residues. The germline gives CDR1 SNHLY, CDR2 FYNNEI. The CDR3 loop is CASSEAGGNNQPQHF. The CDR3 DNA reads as TGTGCCAGCAGTGAAGCGGGCGGGAACAATCAGCCCCAGCATTTT.

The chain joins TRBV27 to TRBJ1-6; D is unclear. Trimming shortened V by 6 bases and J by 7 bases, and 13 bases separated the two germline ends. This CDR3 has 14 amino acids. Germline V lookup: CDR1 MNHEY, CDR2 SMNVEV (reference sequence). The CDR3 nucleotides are TGTGCCAGCAGCACGACTGAGTTGAATTCACCCCTCCACTTT. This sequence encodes CASSTTELNSPLHF.

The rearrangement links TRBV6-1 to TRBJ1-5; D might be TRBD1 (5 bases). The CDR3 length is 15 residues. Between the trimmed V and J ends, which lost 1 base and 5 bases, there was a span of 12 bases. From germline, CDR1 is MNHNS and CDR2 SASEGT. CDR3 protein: CASSEDRRGHQPQHF. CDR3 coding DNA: TGTGCCAGCAGTGAAGACCGAAGGGGCCATCAGCCCCAGCATTTT.

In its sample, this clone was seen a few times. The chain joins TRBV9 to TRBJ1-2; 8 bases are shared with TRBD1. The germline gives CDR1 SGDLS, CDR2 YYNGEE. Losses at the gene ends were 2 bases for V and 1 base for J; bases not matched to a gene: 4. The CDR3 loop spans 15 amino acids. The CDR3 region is CASSVSGQDNYGYTF. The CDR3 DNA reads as TGTGCCAGCAGCGTCTCGGGACAGGATAACTATGGCTACACCTTC.

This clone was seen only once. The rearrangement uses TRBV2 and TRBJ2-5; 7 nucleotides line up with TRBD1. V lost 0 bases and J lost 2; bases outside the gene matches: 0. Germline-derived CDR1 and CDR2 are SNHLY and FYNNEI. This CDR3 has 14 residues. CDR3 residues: CASSEAGQQETQYF. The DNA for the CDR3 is TGTGCCAGCAGTGAAGCGGGACAGCAAGAGACCCAGTACTTC.

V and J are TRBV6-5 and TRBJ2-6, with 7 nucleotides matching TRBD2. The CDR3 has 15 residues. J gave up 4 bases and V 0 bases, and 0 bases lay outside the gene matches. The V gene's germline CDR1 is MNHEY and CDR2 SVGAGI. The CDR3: CASSYSRGGANVLTF. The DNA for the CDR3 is TGTGCCAGCAGTTACTCGCGGGGGGGGGCCAACGTCCTGACTTTC.

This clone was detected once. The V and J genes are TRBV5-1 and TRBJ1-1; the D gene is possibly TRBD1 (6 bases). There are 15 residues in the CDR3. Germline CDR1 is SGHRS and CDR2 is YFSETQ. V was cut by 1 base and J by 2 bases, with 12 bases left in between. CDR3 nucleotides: TGCGCCAGCAGCTTGCTCCAGGGGACCAACACTGAAGCTTTCTTT. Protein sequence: CASSLLQGTNTEAFF.

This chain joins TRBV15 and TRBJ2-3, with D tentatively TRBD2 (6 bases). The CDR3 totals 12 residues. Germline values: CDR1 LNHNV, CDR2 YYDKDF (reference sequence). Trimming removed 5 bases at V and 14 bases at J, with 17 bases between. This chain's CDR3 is CATSQMGTDLYF. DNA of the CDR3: TGTGCCACCAGCCAGATGGGGACTGATCTGTATTTT.

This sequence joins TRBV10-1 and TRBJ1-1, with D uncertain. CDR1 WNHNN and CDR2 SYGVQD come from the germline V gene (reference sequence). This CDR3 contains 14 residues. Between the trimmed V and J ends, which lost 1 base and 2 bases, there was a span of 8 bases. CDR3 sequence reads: CASSEFPTNTEAFF. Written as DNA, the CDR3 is TGCGCCAGCAGTGAGTTTCCGACAAACACTGAAGCTTTCTTT.

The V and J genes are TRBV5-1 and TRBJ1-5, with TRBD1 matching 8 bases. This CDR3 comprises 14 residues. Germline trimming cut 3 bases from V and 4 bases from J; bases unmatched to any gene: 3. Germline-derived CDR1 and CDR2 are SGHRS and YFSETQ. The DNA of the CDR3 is TGCGCCAGCAGCTCCGGGACAGGAAATCAGCCCCAGCATTTT. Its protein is CASSSGTGNQPQHF. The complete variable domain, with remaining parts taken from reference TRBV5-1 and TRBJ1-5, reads KAGVTQTPRYLIKTRGQQVTLSCSPISGHRSVSWYQQTPGQGLQFLFEYFSETQRNKGNFPGRFSGRQFSNSRSEMNVSTLELGDSALYLCASSSGTGNQPQHFGDGTRLSIL.

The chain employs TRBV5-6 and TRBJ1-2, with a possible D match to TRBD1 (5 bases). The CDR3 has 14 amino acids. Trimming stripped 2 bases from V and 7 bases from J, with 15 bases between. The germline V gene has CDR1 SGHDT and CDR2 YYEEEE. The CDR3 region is CASSFRDSGGGYTF. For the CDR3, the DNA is TGTGCCAGCAGCTTCAGGGATTCGGGGGGTGGCTACACCTTC.

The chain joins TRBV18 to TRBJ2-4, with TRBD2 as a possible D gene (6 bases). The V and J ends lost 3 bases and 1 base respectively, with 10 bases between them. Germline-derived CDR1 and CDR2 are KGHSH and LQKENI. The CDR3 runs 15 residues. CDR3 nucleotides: TGTGCCAGCTCACCGGAGGGGTTCGCCAAAAACATTCAGTACTTC. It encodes CASSPEGFAKNIQYF.

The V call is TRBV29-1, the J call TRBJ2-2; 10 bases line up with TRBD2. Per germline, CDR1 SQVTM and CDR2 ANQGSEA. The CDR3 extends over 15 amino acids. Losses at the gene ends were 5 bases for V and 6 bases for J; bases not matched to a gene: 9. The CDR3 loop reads CSVYRTSGLAGELFF. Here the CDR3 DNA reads TGCAGCGTTTACAGGACTAGCGGACTGGCCGGGGAGCTGTTTTTT.

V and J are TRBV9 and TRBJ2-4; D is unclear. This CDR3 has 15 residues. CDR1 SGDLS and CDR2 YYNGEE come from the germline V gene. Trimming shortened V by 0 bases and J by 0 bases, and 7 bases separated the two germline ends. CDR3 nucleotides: TGTGCCAGCAGCGTAGCGCGTCTAGCCAAAAACATTCAGTACTTC. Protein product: CASSVARLAKNIQYF.

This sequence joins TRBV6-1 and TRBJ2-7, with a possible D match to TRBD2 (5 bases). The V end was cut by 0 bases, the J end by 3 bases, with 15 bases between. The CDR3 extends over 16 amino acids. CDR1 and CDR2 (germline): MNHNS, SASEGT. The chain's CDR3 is CASSEAVKRTVYEQYF. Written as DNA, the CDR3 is TGTGCCAGCAGTGAAGCGGTGAAGCGGACTGTCTACGAGCAGTACTTC.